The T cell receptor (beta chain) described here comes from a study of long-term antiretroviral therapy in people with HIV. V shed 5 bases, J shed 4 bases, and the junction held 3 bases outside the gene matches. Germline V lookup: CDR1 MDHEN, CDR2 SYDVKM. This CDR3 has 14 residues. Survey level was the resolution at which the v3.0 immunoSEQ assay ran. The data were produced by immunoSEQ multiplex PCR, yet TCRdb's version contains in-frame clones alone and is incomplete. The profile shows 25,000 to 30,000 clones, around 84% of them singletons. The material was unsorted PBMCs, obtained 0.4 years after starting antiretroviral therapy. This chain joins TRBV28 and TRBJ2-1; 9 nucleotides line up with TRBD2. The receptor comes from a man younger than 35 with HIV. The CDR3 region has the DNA TGTGCCAGCAGTAGGACTAGCGATTACAATGAGCAGTTCTTC. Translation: CASSRTSDYNEQFF. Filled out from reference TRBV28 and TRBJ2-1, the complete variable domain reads DVKVTQSSRYLVKRTGEKVFLECVQDMDHENMFWYRQDPGLGLRLIYFSYDVKMKEKGDIPEGYSVSREKKERFSLILESASTNQTSMYLCASSRTSDYNEQFFGPGTRLTVL.